These T cell receptor beta chains were read from a single sample in a study of T-cell memory formation after mild COVID-19. TCRdb independently ran MiXCR on the 5' RACE reads; one entry per CDR3 protein. The sample records approximately 60,000 distinct CDR3 sequences, 8% to 9.5% being singletons. What was sequenced was PBMCs or a T cell subset sorted from them (not recorded which). These receptors all stem from a man aged 18 to 35 who had mild COVID-19 (a few samples of this study predate the infection). Cell type and time point are not known. Each CDR3 is given without its conserved first and last residue. Some rows mark clone size as missing; the rest say once, few, many or name a class of expanded clone.

clone_size v_call cdr3_aa
NA TRBV11-2 ASSLDPGPQETQY
NA TRBV10-3 AMGTGLTIY
many TRBV4-3 ASSQQTEVRSEAF
few TRBV11-2 ASSSRLGHQETQY
few TRBV3-1 AGSQTGGAYEQY
few TRBV18 ASSPGTGNNEQF
many TRBV20-1 SARDPPQGEQF
NA TRBV7-6 ASSFSTGLGETQY
few TRBV11-2 ASRPLAGGHTGELF
few TRBV10-3 AIRDSISGANVLT
NA TRBV28 ASSLQGAGWDTQY
NA TRBV6-5 ASSYSTQGFPEQY
NA TRBV5-6 ASSLAALTEAF
few TRBV4-3 ASSQDLTGDQPQH
few TRBV20-1 SARPGGMNTEAF
NA TRBV3-2 ASSQAPSLSYEQY
many TRBV12-3/TRBV12-4 ASSLTASTDTQY
NA TRBV5-1 ASSLTGGYTGELF
NA TRBV6-2/TRBV6-3 ASSPTVDTQY
few TRBV24-1 ATSDLLPRDYGYT
NA TRBV11-2 ASSPLGIGANVLT
few TRBV18 ASSLSILRDSPLH
NA TRBV18 ASSLRQPNEKLF
few TRBV5-1 ASSSDTVSREKLF
few TRBV5-1 ASSLAGTEYQETQY
NA TRBV12-3/TRBV12-4 ASRQTGELF
NA TRBV2 ASSEARGHYEQY
NA TRBV5-1 ASSRGLAGVTDTQY
NA TRBV4-3 ASSQDYRGIGYGYT
few TRBV5-5 ASTPTSRGPGELF
many TRBV7-2 ASSFAIEQF
many TRBV5-1 ASSLWGDIIYEQY
few TRBV19 ATNRDRASGANVLT
many TRBV7-9 ASSFLDEQY
NA TRBV9 ASTPSGNLQETQY
many TRBV5-1 ASSFSSNQPQH
many TRBV6-6 ASSYSSWRGVYNEQF
NA TRBV12-3/TRBV12-4 ASSLAPTGQPQH
many TRBV7-9 ASELDTQY
NA TRBV20-1 SARDAFSGANVLT
NA TRBV6-6 ASSYTGGGYGYT
few TRBV27 ASSLYVGSGGRDTQY
NA TRBV11-2 ASSPGQIHGYT
NA TRBV5-1 ASSLAEVIDGYT
NA TRBV7-9 ASSWGGTGSLTDTQY
NA TRBV5-1 ASSSSTGQSDTQY
NA TRBV5-1 ASSSMTGQDNEQF
few TRBV5-1 ASSPAQGQGVEQY
NA TRBV9 ASSVGSTGQETQY
NA TRBV7-9 ASSLGGNNQPQH